At least ten counts were recorded for the clone carrying this TCR beta chain. The antigen is unknown. The data are from a study of T-cell reconstitution after alpha-beta-depleted transplantation in children. The authors prepared the TCRbeta library with unique molecular identifiers. A single record per CDR3 protein comes from TCRdb applying MiXCR to the PCR reads. Of hundreds of thousands of distinct CDR3 sequences in the sample, about an eighth are singletons; the top ten hold 2% to 2.5%. Study-wide points: Several hundred expanded graft clones reportedly gave rise to the alpha-beta T cells present about two months after transplant. T-cell numbers and diversity one year post-transplant derived largely from freshly generated T cells.

The CDR3 runs 14 residues. The ends were cut back, 4 bases at V and 6 bases at J, with 16 bases in the middle. Germline V CDR1 and CDR2: DFQATT, SNEGSKA (reference sequence). This TCR was recovered from a male patient between 10 and 17 years old who had a stem cell transplant for acute myeloid leukemia, so the T cells may come from the graft donor. The rearrangement joins TRBV20-1 to TRBJ2-1; TRBD2 is a possible D gene (5 bases). This material consisted of PBMCs, mostly from graft donor cells, taken 360 days after TCRalphabeta/CD19-depleted stem cell transplant. CDR3 residues: CSATDSNGINEQFF. The DNA for the CDR3 is TGCAGTGCTACGGACTCGAACGGGATCAATGAGCAGTTCTTC.